Listed below are T cell receptor beta chains from one sample, sequenced in a study of blood T cell repertoires in COVID-19. Repertoires were generated with immunoSEQ multiplex PCR, while TCRdb's copy carries only in-frame clones and drops some. This table holds approximately 130,000 clones, approximately 84% found once. Sequencing was done on a sample of peripheral blood. The receptors originated from a woman aged 45-65 years who had recovered from COVID-19. Both conserved end residues are part of each CDR3. D genes are given only for firm matches. Clone size is stated in some rows and not others, as once, few, many or a class when expanded.

j_call | v_call | clone_size | d_call | cdr3_nt | cdr3_aa
TRBJ2-7 | TRBV5-1 | once | NA | TGCGCCAGCAGCTTAGCCGGGATCGGGACCTACGAGCAGTACTTC | CASSLAGIGTYEQYF
TRBJ2-1 | TRBV10-1 | NA | TRBD2 | TGCGCCAGCAGTGATAAGTCTAGCGGGAGCTCCTACAATGAGCAGTTCTTC | CASSDKSSGSSYNEQFF
TRBJ1-6 | TRBV4-1 | NA | TRBD1 | TGCGCCAGCAGCCGCGCCGGGACAGAGTCCTCCTATAATTCACCCCTCCACTTT | CASSRAGTESSYNSPLHF
TRBJ2-7 | TRBV13 | NA | TRBD2 | TGTGCCAGCAGCTTAAGTCCTAGCGGGAGCCCCTACGAGCAGTACTTC | CASSLSPSGSPYEQYF
TRBJ2-5 | TRBV5-5 | NA | NA | TGTGCCAGCAGCAGCTCGTTGACAGCCCCCCAAGAGACCCAGTACTTC | CASSSSLTAPQETQYF
TRBJ1-1 | TRBV5-6 | NA | NA | TGTGCCAGCAGCCCAGACAGAGCTATCGGAGCTTTCTTT | CASSPDRAIGAFF
TRBJ1-2 | TRBV7-9 | NA | NA | TGTGCCAGCAGCTTTGGAGAGACGTATGGCTACACCTTC | CASSFGETYGYTF
TRBJ2-3 | TRBV29-1 | many | TRBD2 | TGCAGCGCAGCGGGGATAGCGGGAGTAACGGCAGATACGCAGTATTTT | CSAAGIAGVTADTQYF
TRBJ2-5 | TRBV6-5 | NA | NA | TGTGCCAGCAGTCGGGGATCGGGTGAGACCCAGTACTTC | CASSRGSGETQYF
TRBJ2-7 | TRBV5-1 | NA | TRBD2 | TGCGCCAGCAGCTTGGGACTAGCGGGCTTTTACGAGCAGTACTTC | CASSLGLAGFYEQYF
TRBJ1-5 | TRBV18 | NA | NA | TGTGCCAGCTCCCAGGACTTCAATCAGCCCCAGCATTTT | CASSQDFNQPQHF
TRBJ1-1 | TRBV19 | NA | NA | TGTGCCAGTAGTCTGGCAGGAGGGAACACTGAAGCTTTCTTT | CASSLAGGNTEAFF
TRBJ2-3 | TRBV5-4 | NA | NA | TGTGCCAGCAGCTCTAGGACAGCCAACACAGATACGCAGTATTTT | CASSSRTANTDTQYF
TRBJ1-1 | TRBV6-1 | NA | NA | TGTGCCAGCTGGGCATCTAACACTGAAGCTTTCTTT | CASWASNTEAFF
TRBJ2-3 | TRBV29-1 | NA | TRBD2 | TGCAGCGTTTCTAGCGGGAGTTTAACAGATACGCAGTATTTT | CSVSSGSLTDTQYF
TRBJ1-5 | TRBV6-2/TRBV6-3 | once | NA | TGTGCCAGCAGTTACCGGAGGAATCAGCCCCAGCATTTT | CASSYRRNQPQHF
TRBJ2-5 | TRBV6-5 | NA | NA | TGTGCCAGCAAATCCCTAGCGAGTGGGACCCAGTACTTC | CASKSLASGTQYF
TRBJ2-1 | TRBV18 | NA | NA | TGTGCCAGCTCAGCGGGTCGGTTCAATGAGCAGTTCTTC | CASSAGRFNEQFF
TRBJ1-1 | TRBV3-1/TRBV3-2 | NA | NA | TGTGCCAGCAGCGGGGGGGGCAGTATACTACTGAACACTGAAGCTTTCTTT | CASSGGGSILLNTEAFF
TRBJ1-5 | TRBV19 | many | NA | TGTGCCAGTAGTAGAGACCAGGTTTCAACGCAGCCCCAGCATTTT | CASSRDQVSTQPQHF
TRBJ1-5 | TRBV4-1 | NA | NA | TGCGCCAGCAGCCAAGATAGCGGGGGGCGCTTCGGCAATCAGCCCCAGCATTTT | CASSQDSGGRFGNQPQHF
TRBJ1-1 | TRBV5-5 | NA | NA | TGTGCCACCTCGATCGGGGGGACGAACACTGAAGCTTTCTTT | CATSIGGTNTEAFF
TRBJ2-3 | TRBV5-6 | NA | NA | TGTGCCAGCAGCCTAAACCAGGGTTTTGGTACGCAGTATTTT | CASSLNQGFGTQYF
TRBJ1-4 | TRBV27 | NA | TRBD1 | TGTGCCAGCAGTTCGACCGGGACAGGGGGAGAAAAACTGTTTTTT | CASSSTGTGGEKLFF
TRBJ2-1 | TRBV12-3/TRBV12-4 | few | NA | TGTGCCAGCAGCCCTGACTGGTACAATGAGCAGTTCTTC | CASSPDWYNEQFF
TRBJ1-1 | TRBV11-3 | NA | NA | TGTGCCAGCAGCTTAGGCGCCTCGAACACTGAAGCTTTCTTT | CASSLGASNTEAFF
TRBJ2-1 | TRBV5-4 | few | TRBD2 | TGTGCCAGCAGCCTGGGACTACCCTCCTACAATGAGCAGTTCTTC | CASSLGLPSYNEQFF
TRBJ1-2 | TRBV19 | NA | TRBD1 | TGTGCCAGTAGTCCCGCACGACAGGGGGCAAACTATGGCTACACCTTC | CASSPARQGANYGYTF
TRBJ2-3 | TRBV11-2 | once | NA | TGTGCCAGCAGGACTGGGAGGTCCGGACCTAGCACAGATACGCAGTATTTT | CASRTGRSGPSTDTQYF
TRBJ1-3 | TRBV29-1 | NA | TRBD1 | TGCAGCGTTGAAGCGACAGGGGCTGGAAACACCATATATTTT | CSVEATGAGNTIYF
TRBJ1-6 | TRBV7-9 | NA | TRBD1 | TGTGCCAGCAGCTTGGGGACAGGGTTCTATAATTCACCCCTCCACTTT | CASSLGTGFYNSPLHF
TRBJ2-7 | TRBV11-2 | NA | NA | TGTGCCAGCTCCGGACTCTGGAGCTCCTACGAGCAGTACTTC | CASSGLWSSYEQYF
TRBJ2-7 | TRBV7-3 | few | NA | TGTGCCAGCAGCTTATACACCTCTGGGGCCGTCTCCTACGAGCAGTACTTC | CASSLYTSGAVSYEQYF
TRBJ2-7 | TRBV9 | NA | TRBD1 | TGTGCCAGCAGCCCGGGACAGGGGGACTACGAGCAGTACTTC | CASSPGQGDYEQYF
TRBJ1-2 | TRBV4-1 | NA | NA | TGCGCCAGCAGCCAATTGACAGGCTATGGCTACACCTTC | CASSQLTGYGYTF
TRBJ1-6 | TRBV13 | NA | NA | TGTGCCAGCAGCTTAAGCAGAGGGTCACCCCTCCACTTT | CASSLSRGSPLHF
TRBJ1-1 | TRBV9 | NA | NA | TGTGCCAGCAGCGTCGGGACACCCGGTTTGGCTGAAGCTTTCTTT | CASSVGTPGLAEAFF
TRBJ2-2 | TRBV15 | NA | TRBD1 | TGTGCCACCGACCGGGACAGGGTGAACGGGGAGCTGTTTTTT | CATDRDRVNGELFF
TRBJ1-4 | TRBV7-9 | once | NA | TGTGCCAGCAGCTTAGGCTCAGCACAGCTTAATGAAAAACTGTTTTTT | CASSLGSAQLNEKLFF
TRBJ2-5 | TRBV7-9 | NA | NA | TGTGCCAGCAGCCCTACAGGGCAGGAGACCCAGTACTTC | CASSPTGQETQYF
TRBJ1-2 | TRBV5-1 | NA | NA | TGCGCCAGCAGCCCTCGGGGGAGGGTTGATAACTATGGCTACACCTTC | CASSPRGRVDNYGYTF
TRBJ2-3 | TRBV27 | NA | TRBD2 | TGTGCCAGCAGTTACCTAGCGGGAGGGTACCGTTCAGGTACGCAGTATTTT | CASSYLAGGYRSGTQYF
TRBJ1-2 | TRBV18 | NA | TRBD1 | TGTGCCAGCTCGTCGGGACAGGGTAACTATGGCTACACCTTC | CASSSGQGNYGYTF
TRBJ2-1 | TRBV7-8 | once | TRBD1 | TGTGCCAGCACCCTTTACACAGGGGGCCCTGAGCAGTTCTTC | CASTLYTGGPEQFF
TRBJ2-1 | TRBV18 | NA | NA | TGTGCCAGCTCACCAGGGGCGGCACTTTACAATGAGCAGTTCTTC | CASSPGAALYNEQFF
TRBJ1-2 | TRBV29-1 | NA | TRBD1 | TGCAGCGTTCTGCCAGGGGGACACTATGGCTACACCTTC | CSVLPGGHYGYTF
TRBJ2-3 | TRBV5-1 | NA | NA | TGCGCCAGCAGTCGACTGGGGGGTACAGATACGCAGTATTTT | CASSRLGGTDTQYF
TRBJ2-5 | TRBV7-3 | many | NA | TGTGCCAGCAGCTTAATGGGCCTCCCTCAAGAGACCCAGTACTTC | CASSLMGLPQETQYF
TRBJ1-6 | TRBV30 | few | NA | TGTGCCTGGAGTTACGGACAGAAGAATTCACCCCTCCACTTT | CAWSYGQKNSPLHF
TRBJ1-1 | TRBV7-9 | NA | NA | TGTGCCAGCAGCTTAGCAGCAGGTGAAGCTTTCTTT | CASSLAAGEAFF
TRBJ1-2 | TRBV29-1 | NA | NA | TGCAGCGTTGATATAGTTCAGGGTGGTGGCTACACCTTC | CSVDIVQGGGYTF
TRBJ2-1 | TRBV24-1 | NA | TRBD1 | TGTGCCACCAGTGATTACGGGACAGGGAGCCGGGAGCAGTTCTTC | CATSDYGTGSREQFF
TRBJ2-2 | TRBV3-1/TRBV3-2 | NA | NA | TGTGCCAGCAGCCACCACAGGGATTCGAACACCGGGGAGCTGTTTTTT | CASSHHRDSNTGELFF